The clone carrying this T cell receptor beta chain is deemed medium-sized. The sample originates from a study of PD-1 blockade in classical Hodgkin lymphoma. Indicated time point: cycle 4 day 1 (C4D1), after less than 7 weeks of nivolumab. Every patient had relapsed following autologous stem cell transplantation, and cohorts differed in brentuximab vedotin exposure. This CDR3 is 16 amino acids long. CDR1 is MNHEY, CDR2 SVGAGI, per germline. V was pared by 0 bases and J by 7 bases, with 4 bases of the junction left unmatched. Sequenced by immunoSEQ multiplex PCR; TCRdb stores in-frame clones only, minus some. The sample holds about 21,000 clones, 65% to 85% seen once.

The chain recombines TRBV6-5 with TRBJ1-6; TRBD1 matches at 9 bases. This sequence was found in a human donor with classical Hodgkin lymphoma. The sample in question was peripheral blood mononuclear cells (PBMCs), obtained before the fourth cycle of nivolumab. CDR3 amino acids: CASSYSMDRGNSPLHF. CDR3 nucleotide sequence: TGTGCCAGCAGTTACTCGATGGACAGGGGAAATTCACCCCTCCACTTT.